The 5 T cell receptor beta chains in this list originate from one sample, sequenced in a study of T-cell memory formation after mild COVID-19. TCRdb re-derived calls from the 5' RACE reads in MiXCR, one entry per CDR3 protein. The sample comprises over 130,000 distinct CDR3 sequences, 13% to 15% of which are singletons, and around 30% rests with the top ten. Sequencing was carried out using PBMCs or a T cell subset sorted from them (not recorded which). All receptors derive from an adult woman who had mild COVID-19 (a few samples of this study predate the infection). Cell type and time point are not known.

This clonotype showed up many times. The chain couples TRBV25-1 to TRBJ2-5; a possible D gene is TRBD2 (5 bases). The CDR3 length is 10 residues. The V and J ends lost 9 bases and 4 bases respectively, with 6 bases between them. Germline V gene data show CDR1 as MGHDK and CDR2 as SYGVNS. CDR3 DNA sequence: TGTGCCAGTGAGGGAGAGACCCAGTACTTC. Amino acid sequence: CASEGETQYF.

This clonotype has just a few counts. The CDR3 reads CASSFINNRADEAFF. CDR3 DNA sequence: TGTGCCAGCAGCTTCATAAATAACAGGGCTGATGAAGCTTTCTTT. This chain joins TRBV7-9 and TRBJ1-1; maybe TRBD1 (6 bases). The CDR3 is made up of 15 amino acids. Germline V gives CDR1 SEHNR, CDR2 FQNEAQ (reference sequence). V was cut by 3 bases and J by 7 bases, with 18 bases left in between.

The rearrangement joins TRBV29-1 to TRBJ1-2; 7 bases fit TRBD1. The CDR3 has 13 residues. The trim removed 4 bases at V and 4 bases at J, leaving 6 bases unmatched. CDR1 and CDR2 (germline): SQVTM, ANQGSEA. CDR3 loop: CSVVRGQSYGYTF. The CDR3 coding sequence is TGCAGCGTTGTGAGGGGACAGAGCTATGGCTACACCTTC.

V usage is TRBV24-1 and J usage is TRBJ1-1; 9 positions match TRBD1. The CDR3 contains 15 residues. The V segment lost 6 bases and the J segment 4 bases; nucleotides outside the gene matches: 8. The germline CDR1 and CDR2 sequences are KGHDR and SFDVKD. The CDR3 here is CATSPQGAGVTEAFF. The CDR3 DNA follows: TGTGCCACCAGTCCACAGGGGGCAGGGGTCACTGAAGCTTTCTTT.

This clonotype was observed a handful of times. The V gene is TRBV10-3, the J gene TRBJ2-5, with D perhaps TRBD1 (6 bases). The CDR3 length is 16 residues. The ends were cut back, 2 bases at V and 1 base at J, with 14 bases in the middle. CDR1 and CDR2 (germline): ENHRY, SYGVKD. The CDR3 reads CAISEPAGALQETQYF. Here the CDR3 DNA reads TGTGCCATCAGTGAGCCCGCAGGGGCCCTCCAAGAGACCCAGTACTTC.